What follows are 9 T cell receptor beta chains derived from one specimen sequenced in a study of vaccination and CD4 T cells after COVID-19. Indicated time point: late sampling 161 to 241 days after vaccination in a few convalescent patients. Treatment given: roughly nine-day PBMC culture with coronavirus spike peptide pools or control peptides (ViraFEST assay). These receptors have no known antigen. Sequencing of cultured CD4+ T cell DNA used the Oncomine TCR Beta short-read assay. TCRdb called the PCR reads again in MiXCR, with one record for every CDR3 protein. In the table there are approximately 17,000 distinct CDR3 sequences, around 50% of which are singletons. The source was CD4+ T cells from blood, cultured in vitro, collected about 7 months after SARS-CoV-2 vaccination. These receptors were obtained from a human donor who had recovered from COVID-19.

This sequence joins TRBV19 and TRBJ2-7, with 7 bases fitting TRBD2. Trimming cost V 4 bases and J 3 bases; bases outside gene matches: 3. The CDR3 spans 13 residues. CDR1 and CDR2 (germline): LNHDA, SQIVND (reference sequence). For the CDR3, the DNA is TGTGCCAGTAGTAAAGAGCGGGGCTACGAGCAGTACTTC. Encoded protein: CASSKERGYEQYF.

This clonotype showed up just a few times. V and J are TRBV5-4 and TRBJ1-6; D remains unclear. This CDR3 spans 12 amino acids. The V gene's germline CDR1 is SGHNT and CDR2 YYREEE (reference sequence). Trimming took 0 bases from V and 8 from J, leaving 3 bases between them. CDR3: CASSLDDSPLHF. CDR3 nucleotides: TGTGCCAGCAGCTTGGATGATTCACCCCTCCACTTT. Complete variable domain (other parts from reference TRBV5-4 and TRBJ1-6): ETGVTQSPTHLIKTRGQQVTLRCSSQSGHNTVSWYQQALGQGPQFIFQYYREEENGRGNFPPRFSGLQFPNYSSELNVNALELDDSALYLCASSLDDSPLHFGNGTRLTVT.

The chain couples TRBV24-1 to TRBJ1-2; possibly TRBD1 for D (6 bases). CDR1 and CDR2 from the germline V gene are KGHDR and SFDVKD. The CDR3 extends over 16 amino acids. The germline V and J ends were trimmed by 4 bases and 5 bases, with 19 bases remaining between them. CDR3 residues: CATSDEEGEPVYGYTF. CDR3 DNA sequence: TGTGCCACCAGTGACGAGGAGGGGGAACCCGTTTATGGCTACACCTTC.

The chain joins TRBV18 to TRBJ2-5, with unresolved D. The V end was cut by 4 bases, the J end by 2 bases, with 8 bases between. CDR3 length equals 13 residues. Germline CDR1 is KGHSH and CDR2 is LQKENI. The CDR3 spells CASSQTMQETQYF. CDR3 bases: TGTGCCAGCTCACAAACAATGCAAGAGACCCAGTACTTC. The whole variable domain, filled in from reference TRBV18 and TRBJ2-5, reads NAGVMQNPRHLVRRRGQEARLRCSPMKGHSHVYWYRQLPEEGLKFMVYLQKENIIDESGMPKERFSAEFPKEGPSILRIQQVVRGDSAAYFCASSQTMQETQYFGPGTRLLVL.

The J gene is TRBJ1-5, the V gene TRBV20-1; D is unclear. V was cut by 6 bases and J by 6 bases, with 15 bases left in between. This CDR3 region has 13 residues. Germline V CDR1 and CDR2: DFQATT, SNEGSKA (reference sequence). The CDR3 here is CSARVGLGQPQHF. The CDR3 coding sequence is TGCAGTGCCCGGGTGGGATTGGGTCAGCCCCAGCATTTT.

The CDR3 protein is CASSTPPGLAGAETQYF. CDR3 in DNA: TGTGCCAGTAGTACCCCACCGGGACTAGCGGGAGCAGAGACCCAGTACTTC. This rearrangement joins TRBV19 to TRBJ2-5; 14 bases match TRBD2. V lost 4 bases to trimming and J lost 4 bases; unmatched junction nucleotides: 8. Per germline, CDR1 LNHDA and CDR2 SQIVND (reference sequence). The CDR3 covers 17 residues.

The rearrangement uses TRBV20-1 and TRBJ1-6, with TRBD1 as a possible D gene (5 bases). V was cut by 3 bases and J by 10 bases, with 13 bases left in between. CDR3 length equals 13 residues. Per the germline V gene, CDR1 is DFQATT and CDR2 is SNEGSKA (reference sequence). The DNA of the CDR3 is TGCAGTGCTAGTTCCGGGGGTGGCTCACCCCTCCACTTT. Its translation is CSASSGGGSPLHF.

V and J are TRBV20-1 and TRBJ2-1, with D unclear. This CDR3 region has 10 residues. Germline lookup yields CDR1 DFQATT and CDR2 SNEGSKA (reference sequence). V was cut by 3 bases and J by 6 bases, with 3 bases left in between. The CDR3 nucleotides are TGCAGTGCTAGTCTCAATGAGCAGTTCTTC. Translation gives CSASLNEQFF.

V gene TRBV19 combines with J gene TRBJ2-7, with a tentative D call TRBD1 (6 bases). The length of the CDR3 is 12 residues. The germline V gene has CDR1 LNHDA and CDR2 SQIVND (reference sequence). The V end lost 4 bases, the J end lost 4 bases, and 8 bases lay between the germline ends. The CDR3 loop is CASSTQGYEQYF. CDR3 bases: TGTGCCAGTAGTACACAGGGATACGAGCAGTACTTC.